This TCR beta chain was captured in a study of CXCR3-negative and CXCR3-positive naive CD8 T cells. It was by 5' RACE with UMI labels that the TRB cDNA libraries were prepared. Following a re-call of the 5' RACE reads, TCRdb has one entry per CDR3 protein and lacks DNA. The listing records about 150,000 distinct CDR3 sequences. On this clonotype itself: Its target is not known.

In germline, CDR1 is SQVTM, CDR2 ANQGSEA. The CDR3 is made up of 15 amino acids. Study-wide results and limits: Researchers report that CXCR3-positive naive cells carry more hydrophobic TRB CDR3s than CXCR3-negative naive cells.

This receptor was identified in a human donor in good health. Some clones in this sample may be carry-over from other donors' samples. The chain has TRBV29-1 and TRBJ1-3; TCRdb indicates TRBD1, and absent DNA this call remains unverified. The sample taken for sequencing was naive CXCR3+ CD8+ T cells from blood. Described subset: CD45RO-CCR7+CD27+CD95- naive CD8+ T cells expressing CXCR3 (TNR3+). CDR3 loop: CSVAGTEDSGNTIYF.